The TCR beta chain under discussion was sequenced for a study of PD-L1 blockade in urothelial cancer. The protocol was immunoSEQ multiplex PCR, while the TCRdb copy is restricted to in-frame clones and leaves out a portion. The sample has some 29,000 clones; 80% to 90% are singletons. Germline assignment: CDR1 GTSNPN and CDR2 SVGIG (reference sequence). The CDR3 runs to 13 residues. Trimming pared 3 bases from V and 1 base from J, leaving 9 bases between. This TCR came from a man between 50 and 59 years old with urothelial cancer. This specimen consisted of PBMCs, obtained around atezolizumab (anti-PD-L1) treatment. The chain combines TRBV30 with TRBJ1-2; maybe TRBD1 (5 bases). CDR3 DNA: TGTGCCTGGAGCAGTCAGGGTAACTATGGCTACACCTTC. This translates into CAWSSQGNYGYTF.